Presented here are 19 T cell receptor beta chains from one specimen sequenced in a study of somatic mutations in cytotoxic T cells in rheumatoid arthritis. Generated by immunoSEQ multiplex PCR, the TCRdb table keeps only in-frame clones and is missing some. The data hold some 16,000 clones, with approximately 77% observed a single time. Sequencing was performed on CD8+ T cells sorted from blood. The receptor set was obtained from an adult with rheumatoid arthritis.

The CDR3 protein is CASSFGNQPQHF. The CDR3 coding sequence is TGTGCCAGCAGCTTCGGTAATCAGCCCCAGCATTTT. The genes are TRBV7-8 and TRBJ1-5; no clear D. Trimming removed 3 bases at V and 4 bases at J, with 4 bases between. Germline V gives CDR1 SGHVS, CDR2 FQNEAQ. The CDR3 length is 12 residues.

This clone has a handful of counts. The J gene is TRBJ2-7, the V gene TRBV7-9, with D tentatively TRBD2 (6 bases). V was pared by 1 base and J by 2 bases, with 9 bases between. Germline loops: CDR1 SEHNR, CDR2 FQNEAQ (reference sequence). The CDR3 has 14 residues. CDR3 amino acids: CASSLGGRPYEQYV. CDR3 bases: TGTGCCAGCAGCTTAGGGGGGAGGCCCTACGAGCAGTACGTC.

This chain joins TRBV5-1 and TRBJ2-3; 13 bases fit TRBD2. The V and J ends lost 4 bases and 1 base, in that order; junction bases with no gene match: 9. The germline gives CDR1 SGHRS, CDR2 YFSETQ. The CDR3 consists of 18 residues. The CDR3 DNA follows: TGCGCCAGCAGCCCCAGGACTAGCGGGGGATACCGCACAGATACGCAGTATTTT. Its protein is CASSPRTSGGYRTDTQYF. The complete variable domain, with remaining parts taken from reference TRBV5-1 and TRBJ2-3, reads KAGVTQTPRYLIKTRGQQVTLSCSPISGHRSVSWYQQTPGQGLQFLFEYFSETQRNKGNFPGRFSGRQFSNSRSEMNVSTLELGDSALYLCASSPRTSGGYRTDTQYFGPGTRLTVL.

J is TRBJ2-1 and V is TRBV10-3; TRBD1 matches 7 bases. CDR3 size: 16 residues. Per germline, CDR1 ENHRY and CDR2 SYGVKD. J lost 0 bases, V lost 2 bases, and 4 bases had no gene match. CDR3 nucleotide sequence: TGTGCCATCAGTGAGACAGGGGCCTCCTCCTACAATGAGCAGTTCTTC. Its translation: CAISETGASSYNEQFF.

CDR3 nucleotide sequence: TGTGCCAGTAGCTGGTCCCTAGGAGATACGCAGTATTTT. Its translation is CASSWSLGDTQYF. The rearrangement links TRBV19 to TRBJ2-3; D is unresolved. The CDR3 is 13 residues long. Germline CDR1 and CDR2: LNHDA and SQIVND (reference sequence). Trimming pared 6 bases from V and 5 bases from J, leaving 12 bases between.

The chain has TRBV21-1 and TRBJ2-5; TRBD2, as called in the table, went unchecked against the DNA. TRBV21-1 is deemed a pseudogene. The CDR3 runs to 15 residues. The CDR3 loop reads CASSKWVSDQETQYF. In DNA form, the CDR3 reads TGTGCCAGCAGCAAATGGGTGAGCGACCAAGAGACCCAGTACTTC.

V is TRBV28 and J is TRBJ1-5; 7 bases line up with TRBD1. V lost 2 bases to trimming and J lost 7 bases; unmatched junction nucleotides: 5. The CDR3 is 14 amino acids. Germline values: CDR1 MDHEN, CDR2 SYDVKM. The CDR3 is CASSLLQGRQPQHF. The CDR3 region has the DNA TGTGCCAGCAGTTTACTACAGGGGAGGCAGCCCCAGCATTTT.

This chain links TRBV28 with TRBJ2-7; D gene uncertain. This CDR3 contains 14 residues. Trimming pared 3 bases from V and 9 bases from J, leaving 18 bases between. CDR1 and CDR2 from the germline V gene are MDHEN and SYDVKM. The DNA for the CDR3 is TGTGCCAGCAGTTTGACCGGGTCTTACCTCGGGCAGTACTTC. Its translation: CASSLTGSYLGQYF.

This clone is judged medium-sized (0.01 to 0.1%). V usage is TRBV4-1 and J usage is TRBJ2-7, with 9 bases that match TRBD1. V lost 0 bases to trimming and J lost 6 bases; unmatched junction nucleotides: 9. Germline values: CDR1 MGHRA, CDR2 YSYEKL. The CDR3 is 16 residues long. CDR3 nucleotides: TGCGCCAGCAGCCAAGATGAGTGGGACAGGGCAGGCGAGCAGTACGTC. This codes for CASSQDEWDRAGEQYV.

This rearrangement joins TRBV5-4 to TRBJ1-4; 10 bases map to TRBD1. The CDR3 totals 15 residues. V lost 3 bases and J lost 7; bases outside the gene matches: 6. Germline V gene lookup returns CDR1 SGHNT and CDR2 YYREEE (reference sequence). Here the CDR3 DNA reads TGTGCCAGCAGCTCCCGGGACAGGGGAGTTGAAAAACTGTTTTTT. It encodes CASSSRDRGVEKLFF. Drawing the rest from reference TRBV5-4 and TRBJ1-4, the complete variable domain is ETGVTQSPTHLIKTRGQQVTLRCSSQSGHNTVSWYQQALGQGPQFIFQYYREEENGRGNFPPRFSGLQFPNYSSELNVNALELDDSALYLCASSSRDRGVEKLFFGSGTQLSVL.

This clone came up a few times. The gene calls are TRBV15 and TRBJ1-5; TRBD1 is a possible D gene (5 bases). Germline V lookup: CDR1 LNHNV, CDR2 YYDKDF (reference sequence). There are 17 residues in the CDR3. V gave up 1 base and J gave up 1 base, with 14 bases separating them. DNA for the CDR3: TGTGCCACCAGCAGAGTGTATCGGGGACTCAGCAATCAGCCCCAGCATTTT. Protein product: CATSRVYRGLSNQPQHF.

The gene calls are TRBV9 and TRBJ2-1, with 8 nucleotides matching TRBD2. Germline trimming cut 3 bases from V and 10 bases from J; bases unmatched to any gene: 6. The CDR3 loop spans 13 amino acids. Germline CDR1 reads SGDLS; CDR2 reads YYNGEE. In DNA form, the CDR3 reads TGTGCCAGCAGCGCACGTGGCGGGAGGGAGCAGTTCTTC. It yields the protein CASSARGGREQFF.

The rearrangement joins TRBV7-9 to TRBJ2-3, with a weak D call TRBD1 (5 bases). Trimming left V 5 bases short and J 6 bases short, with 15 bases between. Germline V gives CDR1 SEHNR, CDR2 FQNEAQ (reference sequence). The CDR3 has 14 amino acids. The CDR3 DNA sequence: TGTGCCAGCAGCCGCCCAGGGTCCGGGGATACGCAGTATTTT. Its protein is CASSRPGSGDTQYF.

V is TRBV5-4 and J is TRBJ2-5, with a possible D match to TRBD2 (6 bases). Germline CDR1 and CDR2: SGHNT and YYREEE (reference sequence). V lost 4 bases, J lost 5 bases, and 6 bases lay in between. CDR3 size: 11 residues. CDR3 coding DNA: TGTGCCAGCAGCGGGGGGGAGACCCAGTACTTC. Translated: CASSGGETQYF. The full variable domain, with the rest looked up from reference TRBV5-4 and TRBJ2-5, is ETGVTQSPTHLIKTRGQQVTLRCSSQSGHNTVSWYQQALGQGPQFIFQYYREEENGRGNFPPRFSGLQFPNYSSELNVNALELDDSALYLCASSGGETQYFGPGTRLLVL.

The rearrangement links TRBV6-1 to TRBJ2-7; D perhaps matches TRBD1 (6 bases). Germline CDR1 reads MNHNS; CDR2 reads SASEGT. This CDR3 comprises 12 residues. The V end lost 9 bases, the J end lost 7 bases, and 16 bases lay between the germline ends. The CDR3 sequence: CASGPGAYEQYF. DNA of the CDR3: TGTGCCAGTGGGCCAGGGGCTTATGAGCAGTACTTC.

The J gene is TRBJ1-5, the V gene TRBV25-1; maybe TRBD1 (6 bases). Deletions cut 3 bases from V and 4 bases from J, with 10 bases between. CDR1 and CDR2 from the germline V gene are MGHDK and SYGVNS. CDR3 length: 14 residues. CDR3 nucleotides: TGTGCCAGCAGTGAGCCAGGGGTGAATCAGCCCCAGCATTTT. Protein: CASSEPGVNQPQHF.

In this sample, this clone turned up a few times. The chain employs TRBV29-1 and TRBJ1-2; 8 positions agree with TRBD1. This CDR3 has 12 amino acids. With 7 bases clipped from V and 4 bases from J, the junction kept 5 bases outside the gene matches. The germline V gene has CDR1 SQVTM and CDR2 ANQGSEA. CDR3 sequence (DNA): TGCAGCGCTGTGACAGGGGCCTATGGCTACACCTTC. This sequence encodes CSAVTGAYGYTF.

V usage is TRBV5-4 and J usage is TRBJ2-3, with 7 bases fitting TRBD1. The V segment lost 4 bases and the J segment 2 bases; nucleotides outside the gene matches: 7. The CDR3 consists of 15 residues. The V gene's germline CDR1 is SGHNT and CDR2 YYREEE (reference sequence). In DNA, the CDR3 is TGTGCCAGCAGCACGACAGGGTTCCCCACAGATACGCAGTATTTT. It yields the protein CASSTTGFPTDTQYF.

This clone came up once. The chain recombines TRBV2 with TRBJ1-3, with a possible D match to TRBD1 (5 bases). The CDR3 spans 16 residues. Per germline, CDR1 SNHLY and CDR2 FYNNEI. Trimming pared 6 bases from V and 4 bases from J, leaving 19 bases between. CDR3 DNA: TGTGCCAGCAGACTTGGGGGGACGGGATACGGAAACACCATATATTTT. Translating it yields CASRLGGTGYGNTIYF.